The 10 T cell receptor beta chains given below trace back to one sample, sequenced in a study of control samples from healthy donors and cancer patients. This table comes from immunoSEQ multiplex PCR, and its TCRdb copy is limited to in-frame clones, with some not included. The sample lists tens of thousands of clones, about 87% occurring once. Input material: PBMCs. The receptor source for this set is a woman aged 50 to 60 with head and neck cancer.

The rearrangement joins TRBV20-1 to TRBJ2-3, with no clear D. Germline loops: CDR1 DFQATT, CDR2 SNEGSKA (reference sequence). The V gene lost 6 bases and the J gene lost 0 bases, with 1 base spanning the gap. The CDR3 is 10 amino acids. The CDR3: CSASTDTQYF. CDR3 sequence (DNA): TGCAGTGCGAGCACAGATACGCAGTATTTT.

This sequence joins TRBV28 and TRBJ1-2; D remains unclear. CDR3 length: 14 amino acids. CDR1 is MDHEN and CDR2 is SYDVKM in the germline V gene. V was trimmed by 6 bases and J by 2 bases, leaving 13 bases between them. CDR3 DNA sequence: TGTGCCAGCAGCTTGGATAACCGCAACTATGGCTACACCTTC. It is translated as CASSLDNRNYGYTF.

The V gene is TRBV4-2, the J gene TRBJ2-1; 7 bases align to TRBD2. V lost 1 base and J lost 6; bases outside the gene matches: 12. Germline V gives CDR1 LGHNA, CDR2 YNFKEQ. This CDR3 spans 17 amino acids. CDR3 protein: CASSQGEGGGVLNEQFF. CDR3 nucleotide sequence: TGTGCCAGCAGCCAAGGTGAGGGCGGGGGTGTCCTCAATGAGCAGTTCTTC.

This chain connects TRBV2 to TRBJ1-5, with D unclear. CDR3 size: 13 residues. The germline V and J ends were trimmed by 2 bases and 1 base, with 3 bases remaining between them. Germline values: CDR1 SNHLY, CDR2 FYNNEI. CDR3 region: CASSELSNQPQHF. The CDR3 DNA follows: TGTGCCAGCAGTGAACTGAGCAATCAGCCCCAGCATTTT.

This clone has ten or more counts. The chain links TRBV7-8 to TRBJ1-1; D is possibly TRBD1 (5 bases). From germline, CDR1 is SGHVS and CDR2 FQNEAQ. The CDR3 has 13 residues. Trimming cost V 4 bases and J 1 base, with 7 bases left between them. DNA of the CDR3: TGTGCCAGCAGCTGGGACCCGAACACTGAAGCTTTCTTT. Translation gives CASSWDPNTEAFF.

The CDR3 bases are TGTGCCAGCAGCTTAGATCACAGGGTCGAGCAGTACTTC. It encodes CASSLDHRVEQYF. The chain is built from TRBV11-1 and TRBJ2-7; D possibly corresponds to TRBD1 (6 bases). CDR1 and CDR2 from the germline V gene are SGHAT and FQDESV (reference sequence). V gave up 1 base and J gave up 6 bases, with 10 bases separating them. The CDR3 length is 13 residues. Using reference TRBV11-1 and TRBJ2-7 for the parts outside the CDR3, the full variable domain is EAEVAQSPRYKITEKSQAVAFWCDPISGHATLYWYRQILGQGPELLVQFQDESVVDDSQLPKDRFSAERLKGVDSTLKIQPAELGDSAMYLCASSLDHRVEQYFGPGTRLTVT.

The chain links TRBV28 to TRBJ1-2, with TRBD1 as a possible D gene (6 bases). The CDR3 totals 15 residues. The germline gives CDR1 MDHEN, CDR2 SYDVKM. V was clipped by 1 base and J by 4 bases, with 13 bases between them. CDR3 DNA sequence: TGTGCCAGCAGTTTATACGAACAGGGCGCCTATGGCTACACCTTC. Translation: CASSLYEQGAYGYTF.

This clone was recorded a few times. This CDR3 reads CASRGRVETQYF. The CDR3 DNA is TGTGCCAGCAGGGGGAGGGTAGAGACCCAGTACTTC. The rearrangement links TRBV6-6 to TRBJ2-5; 7 nucleotides align to TRBD2. Germline-derived CDR1 and CDR2 are MNHNY and SVGAGI (reference sequence). The CDR3 consists of 12 residues. Trimming took 6 bases from V and 4 from J; bases not matched to a gene: 2.

The rearrangement links TRBV7-9 to TRBJ2-3, with a tentative D call TRBD2 (7 bases). Germline V gives CDR1 SEHNR, CDR2 FQNEAQ (reference sequence). V was trimmed by 3 bases and J by 0 bases, leaving 22 bases between them. The CDR3 loop spans 19 amino acids. This chain's CDR3 is CASSFRSGGPGSSTDTQYF. The CDR3 bases are TGTGCCAGCAGCTTCCGATCCGGGGGGCCCGGCTCTAGCACAGATACGCAGTATTTT.

The rearrangement links TRBV30 to TRBJ2-1, with 8 bases lining up with TRBD2. Germline CDR1 reads GTSNPN; CDR2 reads SVGIG (reference sequence). The V gene end was trimmed by 0 bases and the J gene end by 4 bases; junction bases not matched to a gene: 5. The length of the CDR3 is 15 residues. The chain's CDR3 is CAWSVLTGGYNEQFF. In nucleotides, the CDR3 is TGTGCCTGGAGTGTACTAACGGGGGGGTACAATGAGCAGTTCTTC.